This T cell receptor (beta chain) was documented in a study of shared T cell receptors in the human thymus. This CDR3 has 15 residues. Germline CDR1 reads SGHDN; CDR2 reads FVKESK. Germline trimming cut 8 bases from V and 14 bases from J; bases unmatched to any gene: 19. Sequencing was performed with immunoSEQ multiplex PCR; in TCRdb, only in-frame clones are kept and a portion is missing. The table includes hundreds of thousands of clones, around three quarters detected once. The same sample was also used in a study of human thymus T cells. That source reports: During corrective heart surgery, resections were taken, and the thymus tissue came from them.

Source material: thymocytes. The source is a boy younger than two with a congenital heart defect. The chain links TRBV14 to TRBJ2-1, with 9 bases that match TRBD1. The CDR3 loop reads CASGDRDRDSRVKFF. The CDR3 DNA follows: TGTGCCAGCGGGGACCGGGACAGGGATTCGAGGGTAAAGTTCTTC. Drawing the rest from reference TRBV14 and TRBJ2-1, the complete variable domain is EAGVTQFPSHSVIEKGQTVTLRCDPISGHDNLYWYRRVMGKEIKFLLHFVKESKQDESGMPNNRFLAERTGGTYSTLKVQPAELEDSGVYFCASGDRDRDSRVKFFGPGTRLTVL.